A selection of T cell receptor beta chains follows, all from one sample in a study of cytomegalovirus exposure and HLA in healthy donors. TCRdb's copy holds only in-frame clones and misses some; the assay was immunoSEQ multiplex PCR. The table records around 130,000 clones, around 77% of them present only once. Sequencing used PBMCs. The source of these receptors is a woman aged 60-75 years in good health and CMV-seronegative. CDR3s include the opening cysteine and the closing phenylalanine or tryptophan. The D gene is left open where the match is weak. Where a row states a size, it is once, few, many or the class of an expanded clone; other rows omit it.

J gene,D gene,clone size,V gene,CDR3 protein,CDR3 DNA
TRBJ2-1,TRBD1,-,TRBV2,CASRDRGNEQFF,TGTGCCAGCAGGGACAGGGGCAATGAGCAGTTCTTC
TRBJ2-7,-,few,TRBV18,CASSPGQRSSYEQYF,TGTGCCAGCTCGCCGGGACAACGAAGCTCCTACGAGCAGTACTTC
TRBJ2-3,TRBD2,-,TRBV7-3,CASSSGLAGGTDTQYF,TGTGCCAGCAGCTCAGGACTAGCGGGGGGCACAGATACGCAGTATTTT
TRBJ2-7,-,-,TRBV5-4,CASSLGRQERNEQYF,TGTGCCAGCAGCTTGGGAAGACAGGAAAGGAACGAGCAGTACTTC
TRBJ1-2,TRBD1,few,TRBV9,CASSATGDDKVGYTF,TGTGCCAGCAGCGCGACAGGGGATGACAAGGTTGGCTACACCTTC
TRBJ2-3,-,-,TRBV19,CASSMARGTQYF,TGTGCCAGTAGTATGGCAAGGGGTACGCAGTATTTT
TRBJ2-1,TRBD1,few,TRBV27,CASKRAGGHNEQFF,TGTGCCAGCAAAAGGGCAGGGGGCCACAATGAGCAGTTCTTC
TRBJ2-7,-,-,TRBV7-2,CATNLGTRASYEQYF,TGTGCCACCAACCTAGGGACAAGGGCCTCCTACGAGCAGTACTTC
TRBJ2-1,TRBD2,-,TRBV28,CASMGTSGNNEQFF,TGTGCCAGCATGGGGACTAGCGGAAACAATGAGCAGTTCTTC
TRBJ2-7,-,-,TRBV11-2,CASSLGHSYEQYF,TGTGCCAGCAGCTTAGGTCACTCCTACGAGCAGTACTTC
TRBJ2-1,-,-,TRBV7-3,CASSLMGSLISYNEQFF,TGTGCCAGCAGCTTAATGGGCAGCCTTATCTCCTACAATGAGCAGTTCTTC
TRBJ2-1,TRBD2,-,TRBV27,CASSYMGGGLNEQFF,TGTGCCAGCAGTTATATGGGGGGAGGGCTCAATGAGCAGTTCTTC
TRBJ1-5,-,-,TRBV4-2,CASSQRTGPLQPQHF,TGTGCCAGCAGCCAACGAACAGGGCCGCTTCAGCCCCAGCATTTT
TRBJ2-4,TRBD2,-,TRBV7-2,CASTGTSGSALAKNIQYF,TGTGCCAGCACCGGGACTAGCGGGAGCGCTCTGGCCAAAAACATTCAGTACTTC
TRBJ2-7,TRBD1,-,TRBV9,CASSVGTGDYEQYF,TGTGCCAGCAGCGTAGGGACAGGTGACTACGAGCAGTACTTC
TRBJ2-5,TRBD1,few,TRBV28,CASSSTGTGDETQYF,TGTGCCAGCAGTTCCACCGGGACAGGGGACGAGACCCAGTACTTC
TRBJ1-6,TRBD1,-,TRBV5-1,CASSPGQVIGNSPLHF,TGCGCCAGCAGCCCGGGACAGGTGATCGGGAATTCACCCCTCCACTTT
TRBJ2-7,TRBD1,-,TRBV28,CASSFDRGRSEQYF,TGTGCCAGCAGTTTCGACAGGGGGCGAAGCGAGCAGTACTTC